These T cell receptor beta chains were read from a single sample in a study of T-cell reconstitution after alpha-beta-depleted transplantation in children. TCRdb analysed the PCR reads with MiXCR anew, one entry per CDR3 protein. The sample shows fewer than 250,000 distinct CDR3 sequences, more than 15% of them seen only once. The source material was PBMCs, mostly from graft donor cells, sampled 360 days after TCRalphabeta/CD19-depleted stem cell transplant. The source of these receptors is a male patient aged 2 to 10 who had a stem cell transplant for acute lymphoblastic leukemia, so the T cells may come from the graft donor. CDR3s include the opening cysteine and the closing phenylalanine or tryptophan. D genes are given only for firm matches. Size is omitted from some rows. Given values are once, few, many or a class for expanded clones.

d_gene: TRBD1
v_gene: TRBV4-3
abundance: NA
j_gene: TRBJ2-2
CDR3nt: TGCGCCAGCAGCCGGGGACAGGGGGCCAACACCGGGGAGCTGTTTTTT
CDR3aa: CASSRGQGANTGELFF

d_gene: TRBD1
v_gene: TRBV4-3
abundance: few
j_gene: TRBJ2-7
CDR3nt: TGCGCCAGCAGCCAAGGAGAGGGGGCCCCCTACGAGCAGTACTTC
CDR3aa: CASSQGEGAPYEQYF

d_gene: NA
v_gene: TRBV11-1
abundance: few
j_gene: TRBJ1-4
CDR3nt: TGTGCCAGCAGCGCGGGACAAATCAACGAAGAAAAACTGTTTTTT
CDR3aa: CASSAGQINEEKLFF

d_gene: NA
v_gene: TRBV11-2
abundance: few
j_gene: TRBJ2-6
CDR3nt: TGTGCCAGCAGCTTAACTCTTTACACCTTCTCTGGGGCCAACGTCCTGACTTTC
CDR3aa: CASSLTLYTFSGANVLTF

d_gene: NA
v_gene: TRBV7-9
abundance: few
j_gene: TRBJ1-1
CDR3nt: TGTGCCAGCAGAACGACGGCGGCGGCTTACACTGAAGCTTTCTTT
CDR3aa: CASRTTAAAYTEAFF

d_gene: NA
v_gene: TRBV5-5
abundance: NA
j_gene: TRBJ2-7
CDR3nt: TGTGCCAGCAGCTCGACTTTTTCCCCCTACGAGCAGTACTTC
CDR3aa: CASSSTFSPYEQYF

d_gene: TRBD2
v_gene: TRBV7-8
abundance: NA
j_gene: TRBJ2-2
CDR3nt: TGTGCCAGCAGCTTAGCGCCCGGTAGCGGGGGAACCGGGGAGCTGTTTTTT
CDR3aa: CASSLAPGSGGTGELFF

d_gene: NA
v_gene: TRBV5-1
abundance: NA
j_gene: TRBJ2-1
CDR3nt: TGCGCCAGCAACCTAGGAAGAGGGAGCTCCTACAATGAGCAGTTCTTC
CDR3aa: CASNLGRGSSYNEQFF

d_gene: TRBD1
v_gene: TRBV15
abundance: NA
j_gene: TRBJ2-5
CDR3nt: TGTGCCACCAGCAGATTGGACAGGGACCAGTGGACCCAGTACTTC
CDR3aa: CATSRLDRDQWTQYF

d_gene: NA
v_gene: TRBV7-2
abundance: few
j_gene: TRBJ2-5
CDR3nt: TGTGCCAGCAGCATCGGGGGCGCCCTGTACCAAGAGACCCAGTACTTC
CDR3aa: CASSIGGALYQETQYF